This is a list of T cell receptor beta chains from one sample in a study of T cell responses to AZD1222 COVID-19 vaccine. The method was immunoSEQ multiplex PCR; TCRdb's version includes in-frame clones alone and lacks a portion of them. The table shows 200,000 or so clones, with around 93% occurring only once. The sample consisted of peripheral blood, taken on day 0 of AZD1222 vaccination. These receptors were collected from an adult in good health. The CDR3 runs from the conserved cysteine through the conserved F or W. Each record gives: J gene, clone size, V gene, D gene, CDR3 protein, CDR3 DNA. The D gene is left open where the match is weak. Size is omitted from some rows. Given values are once, few, many or a class for expanded clones.

TRBJ2-7 NA TRBV11-2 NA CASSARRVEGGRYEQYF TGTGCCAGCAGCGCCCGACGGGTCGAGGGAGGCCGTTACGAGCAGTACTTC
TRBJ2-7 NA TRBV5-1 NA CASSTRPSSYEQYF TGCGCCAGCAGCACTCGCCCGAGCTCCTACGAGCAGTACTTC
TRBJ2-7 NA TRBV4-1 NA CASSQEAASSYEQYF TGCGCCAGCAGCCAAGAAGCGGCTAGCAGCTACGAGCAGTACTTC
TRBJ2-1 once TRBV28 NA CASSLFANEQFF TGTGCCAGCAGTTTATTCGCAAATGAGCAGTTCTTC
TRBJ2-7 NA TRBV5-1 NA CASSWQGDGEQYF TGCGCCAGCAGCTGGCAGGGAGACGGCGAGCAGTACTTC
TRBJ2-7 NA TRBV5-4 NA CASSLELSSYEQYF TGTGCCAGCAGCTTGGAACTGAGCTCCTACGAGCAGTACTTC
TRBJ1-2 NA TRBV5-1 NA CASSAGSGDGYTF TGCGCCAGCTCGGCTGGGTCCGGGGATGGCTACACCTTC
TRBJ2-2 NA TRBV6-5 NA CASRVGPGYTGELFF TGTGCCAGCAGGGTTGGGCCGGGTTACACCGGGGAGCTGTTTTTT
TRBJ2-7 NA TRBV6-5 TRBD1 CASLRDRGYEQYF TGTGCCAGCCTCCGGGACAGGGGCTACGAGCAGTACTTC
TRBJ2-5 NA TRBV6-5 NA CASSYQGRVETQYF TGTGCCAGCAGTTATCAGGGCAGGGTCGAGACCCAGTACTTC
TRBJ1-2 NA TRBV28 TRBD1 CASSSGGGARIYGYTF TGTGCCAGCAGTTCTGGAGGGGGCGCGCGGATCTATGGCTACACCTTC
TRBJ2-1 NA TRBV7-9 TRBD2 CASSKSSGSLYNEQFF TGTGCCAGCAGCAAGAGTAGCGGGAGCTTGTACAATGAGCAGTTCTTC
TRBJ1-5 NA TRBV28 NA CASTPRGNQPQHF TGTGCCAGCACCCCTAGGGGGAATCAGCCCCAGCATTTT
TRBJ2-1 NA TRBV4-2 NA CASSQAERAGYNEQFF TGTGCCAGCAGCCAAGCCGAGCGGGCAGGCTACAATGAGCAGTTCTTC
TRBJ2-7 NA TRBV25-1 NA CASSESYEQYF TGTGCCAGCAGTGAATCTTACGAGCAGTACTTC
TRBJ2-7 few TRBV30 NA CAWSAIVPTYEQYF TGTGCCTGGAGTGCGATCGTCCCAACCTACGAGCAGTACTTC
TRBJ1-1 few TRBV15 NA CATSVSRGTEAFF TGTGCCACCAGCGTAAGTAGGGGGACTGAAGCTTTCTTT
TRBJ2-4 NA TRBV9 NA CASGSLAKNIQYF TGTGCCAGCGGAAGCTTAGCCAAAAACATTCAGTACTTC
TRBJ2-1 NA TRBV4-2 NA CASSQGWELNEQFF TGTGCCAGCAGCCAAGGGTGGGAGTTAAATGAGCAGTTCTTC
TRBJ1-2 NA TRBV5-6 TRBD1 CASSPVVWDRVYGYTF TGTGCCAGCAGCCCCGTGGTCTGGGACAGGGTGTATGGCTACACCTTC
TRBJ1-2 NA TRBV21-1 NA CASSKGADFRGYTF TGTGCCAGCAGCAAAGGCGCGGATTTCCGTGGCTACACCTTC
TRBJ1-5 NA TRBV5-4 NA CASSPGVFQPQHF TGTGCCAGCAGTCCGGGGGTCTTTCAGCCCCAGCATTTT
TRBJ1-3 NA TRBV7-9 TRBD1 CASSLRTGVGNTIYF TGTGCCAGCAGTTTACGTACAGGGGTTGGAAACACCATATATTTT
TRBJ2-1 once TRBV6-2/TRBV6-3 TRBD2 CASSDPSGTSGRLTNEQFF TGTGCCAGCAGTGACCCCAGCGGGACTAGCGGGAGGTTAACAAATGAGCAGTTCTTC
TRBJ1-6 NA TRBV6-5 NA CASSYGQRNSPLHF TGTGCCAGCAGTTACGGGCAGAGGAATTCACCCCTCCACTTT
TRBJ2-7 NA TRBV3-1/TRBV3-2 TRBD2 CASSQDLTSGSRLYEQYF TGTGCCAGCAGCCAAGATTTGACTAGCGGGAGTAGATTGTACGAGCAGTACTTC
TRBJ1-5 NA TRBV19 NA CASREGRNQPQHF TGTGCCAGTAGGGAGGGGCGCAATCAGCCCCAGCATTTT
TRBJ1-2 NA TRBV5-1 NA CASSPNREGYTF TGCGCCAGCAGCCCCAACAGGGAAGGCTACACCTTC
TRBJ2-1 NA TRBV11-2 NA CASSLDGTTLGIYNEQFF TGTGCCAGCAGCTTAGATGGGACCACTCTGGGGATTTACAATGAGCAGTTCTTC
TRBJ2-7 NA TRBV12-3/TRBV12-4 NA CASRKESEQYF TGTGCCAGCAGGAAAGAGAGCGAGCAGTACTTC
TRBJ2-1 NA TRBV2 TRBD2 CASSEALAGGPSYNEQFF TGTGCCAGCAGTGAAGCACTAGCGGGAGGGCCCTCCTACAATGAGCAGTTCTTC
TRBJ1-5 NA TRBV29-1 NA CSVGRPNQPQHF TGCAGCGTTGGCAGACCCAATCAGCCCCAGCATTTT
TRBJ2-7 few TRBV9 NA CASSQHGGGEQYF TGTGCCAGCAGCCAACACGGGGGCGGCGAGCAGTACTTC
TRBJ2-5 once TRBV10-1 TRBD1 CASSTRTGLAPTRETQYF TGCGCCAGCTCGACTAGGACAGGGTTGGCCCCAACTCGAGAGACCCAGTACTTC
TRBJ1-3 NA TRBV6-6 NA CASSRDWSGVVGNTIYF TGTGCCAGCAGTCGGGACTGGAGCGGGGTGGTGGGAAACACCATATATTTT
TRBJ2-7 NA TRBV20-1 TRBD2 CSARGGTSGYF TGCAGTGCTAGAGGAGGGACTAGCGGGTACTTC
TRBJ2-7 NA TRBV19 NA CASSIKDFYEQYF TGTGCCAGTAGTATAAAGGATTTTTACGAGCAGTACTTC
TRBJ2-1 NA TRBV5-6 NA CASSSGPGQFF TGTGCCAGCAGCTCGGGACCAGGGCAGTTCTTC
TRBJ2-3 NA TRBV5-6 TRBD2 CASSLLAGGWSPTDTQYF TGTGCCAGCAGCTTGCTAGCGGGAGGCTGGAGCCCCACAGATACGCAGTATTTT
TRBJ2-6 NA TRBV30 NA CAWTQGYSGANVLTF TGTGCCTGGACCCAGGGATACTCTGGGGCCAACGTCCTGACTTTC
TRBJ2-5 NA TRBV28 NA CASSLEGGETQYF TGTGCCAGCAGTTTAGAGGGGGGAGAGACCCAGTACTTC
TRBJ2-2 NA TRBV12-5 NA CASGFGTGTPNTGELFF TGTGCTAGTGGTTTTGGAACCGGGACACCGAACACCGGGGAGCTGTTTTTT
TRBJ2-2 NA TRBV3-1/TRBV3-2 TRBD2 CASSQPLGGGNTGELFF TGTGCCAGCAGCCAACCACTCGGGGGGGGTAACACCGGGGAGCTGTTTTTT
TRBJ1-6 NA TRBV19 TRBD1 CASRQGSASPLHF TGTGCCAGTCGACAGGGGTCCGCCTCACCCCTCCACTTT
TRBJ1-2 NA TRBV7-8 TRBD1 CASSWGTDYGYTF TGTGCCAGCAGCTGGGGGACAGATTATGGCTACACCTTC
TRBJ2-1 NA TRBV28 TRBD2 CASRHTSGNGFDEQFF TGTGCCAGCAGACATACTAGCGGGAATGGTTTCGATGAGCAGTTCTTC
TRBJ2-7 few TRBV25-1 TRBD1 CASSNDRGWEQYF TGTGCCAGCAGTAATGACAGGGGGTGGGAGCAGTACTTC
TRBJ2-7 NA TRBV28 NA CASSLSGAYEQYF TGTGCCAGCAGTTTATCAGGGGCCTACGAGCAGTACTTC
TRBJ2-7 NA TRBV7-3 TRBD2 CASSLTGGNYEQYF TGTGCCAGCAGCTTAACGGGAGGGAATTACGAGCAGTACTTC
TRBJ1-2 NA TRBV2 TRBD1 CASSRDSNYGYTF TGTGCCAGCAGTAGGGACAGTAACTATGGCTACACCTTC
TRBJ2-5 once TRBV29-1 NA CSVEAGVGETQYF TGCAGCGTTGAAGCGGGAGTAGGAGAGACCCAGTACTTC
TRBJ2-4 NA TRBV6-1 NA CASSEDGGSLAKNIQYF TGTGCCAGCAGTGAAGATGGGGGTAGCCTAGCCAAAAACATTCAGTACTTC
TRBJ2-3 NA TRBV27 TRBD2 CASKEWTSGTTDTQYF TGTGCCAGTAAAGAATGGACTAGCGGGACCACAGATACGCAGTATTTT
TRBJ1-4 NA TRBV4-2 NA CASSQDFGGDNGWDLEEKLFF TGTGCCAGCAGCCAAGATTTTGGTGGAGACAATGGATGGGACCTGGAGGAAAAACTGTTTTTT
TRBJ2-7 NA TRBV24-1 NA CATMREQGGDEQYF TGTGCCACCATGAGGGAGCAGGGGGGTGACGAGCAGTACTTC